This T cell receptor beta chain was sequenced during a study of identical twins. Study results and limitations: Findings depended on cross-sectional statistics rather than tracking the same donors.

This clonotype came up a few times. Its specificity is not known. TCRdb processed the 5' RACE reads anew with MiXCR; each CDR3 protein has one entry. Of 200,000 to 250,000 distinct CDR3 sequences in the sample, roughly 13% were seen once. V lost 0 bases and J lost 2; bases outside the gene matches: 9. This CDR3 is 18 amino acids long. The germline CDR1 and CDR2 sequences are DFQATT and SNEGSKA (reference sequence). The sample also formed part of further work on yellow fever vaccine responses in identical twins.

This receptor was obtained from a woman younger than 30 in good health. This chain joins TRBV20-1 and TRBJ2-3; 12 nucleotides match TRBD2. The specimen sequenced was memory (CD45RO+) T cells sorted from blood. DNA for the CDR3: TGCAGTGCTAGAGATGGGTCTAGCGGGAGGGCCGCCACAGATACGCAGTATTTT. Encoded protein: CSARDGSSGRAATDTQYF.